Listed below are T cell receptor beta chains from one sample, sequenced in a study of CDR3 diversity in severe acne. TCRdb re-derived calls from the PCR reads in MiXCR, one entry per CDR3 protein. Of fewer than 90,000 distinct CDR3 sequences in the sample, roughly 51% were seen once. Sequenced material: blood. These receptors all come from a male donor in good health, without acne. The CDR3 runs from the conserved cysteine through the conserved F or W. Each record gives: V gene, D gene, clone size, J gene, CDR3 length, CDR3 protein, CDR3 DNA. A D gene is named only where the DNA matches it firmly. Rows give clone size only sometimes, using once, few, many, or a class for an expanded clone.

TRBV7-9	TRBD1	many	TRBJ1-1	14	CASSSGQGSTEAFF	TGTGCCAGCAGCTCAGGACAGGGGAGCACTGAAGCTTTCTTT
TRBV20-1	TRBD2	-	TRBJ2-7	16	CSASRGLAGGTYEQYF	TGCAGTGCTAGCCGGGGACTAGCGGGAGGTACCTACGAGCAGTACTTC
TRBV6-5	-	-	TRBJ1-5	15	CASNPQGYSNQPQHF	TGTGCCAGCAACCCGCAGGGCTATAGCAATCAGCCCCAGCATTTT
TRBV6-5	-	-	TRBJ1-5	15	CASSRNRDGNQPQHF	TGTGCCAGCAGCCGAAACAGGGATGGCAATCAGCCCCAGCATTTT
TRBV29-1	TRBD1	-	TRBJ1-1	13	CSVLAGGKIEAFF	TGCAGCGTTCTGGCAGGGGGCAAGATTGAAGCTTTCTTT
TRBV28	TRBD1	many	TRBJ2-7	15	CASRNTGTEAYEQYF	TGTGCCAGCAGAAACACCGGGACAGAGGCCTACGAGCAGTACTTC
TRBV19	-	many	TRBJ1-2	14	CASSSTGYGYGYTF	TGTGCCAGTAGTAGTACAGGGTACGGCTATGGCTACACCTTC
TRBV9	-	few	TRBJ1-1	12	CASRGPGAEAFF	TGTGCCAGCAGAGGGCCCGGGGCTGAAGCTTTCTTT
TRBV4-2	-	once	TRBJ1-1	17	CASSQDGEFTYTTEAFF	TGTGCCAGCAGCCAAGATGGGGAGTTCACCTACACAACTGAAGCTTTCTTT
TRBV29-1	TRBD1	-	TRBJ1-1	14	CSAIGQAGGTEAFF	TGCAGCGCCATCGGACAGGCGGGAGGTACTGAAGCTTTCTTT
TRBV7-2	-	few	TRBJ1-2	13	CASSRGGTGGYTF	TGTGCCAGCAGCCGCGGAGGGACCGGCGGCTACACCTTC
TRBV5-4	-	many	TRBJ2-7	17	CASSLGGAGGPLGEQYF	TGTGCCAGCAGCTTGGGGGGAGCGGGCGGGCCCCTCGGGGAGCAGTACTTC
TRBV2	-	few	TRBJ2-5	14	CASSEGRIQETQYF	TGTGCCAGCAGTGAAGGACGGATCCAAGAGACCCAGTACTTC
TRBV24-1	-	-	TRBJ2-1	13	CATKKKKKKEQFF	TGTGCCACCAAAAAAAAAAAAAAAAAAGAGCAGTTCTTC
TRBV30	TRBD1	few	TRBJ2-1	14	CASTGTGVYNEQFF	TGTGCCTCTACCGGGACAGGGGTCTACAATGAGCAGTTCTTC
TRBV7-6	-	-	TRBJ2-7	13	CASSFSGGHEQYF	TGTGCCAGCAGCTTTTCAGGCGGCCACGAGCAGTACTTC
TRBV7-2	TRBD1	many	TRBJ2-7	15	CASSPRTGTGYEQYF	TGTGCCAGCAGTCCTCGCACCGGGACAGGGTACGAGCAGTACTTC
TRBV4-1	-	-	TRBJ1-5	14	CASSETFSHQPQHF	TGCGCCAGCAGCGAGACATTCTCCCACCAGCCCCAGCATTTT
TRBV2	-	-	TRBJ2-5	16	CASTKNPRVPQETQYF	TGTGCCAGCACCAAAAACCCCAGGGTCCCGCAAGAGACCCAGTACTTC
TRBV5-1	TRBD2	-	TRBJ2-5	15	CASSLDLAGGETQYF	TGCGCCAGCAGCCTGGATCTAGCGGGAGGGGAGACCCAGTACTTC
TRBV20-1	-	many	TRBJ2-3	14	CSASPRAGTDTQYF	TGCAGTGCTAGTCCGCGAGCGGGCACAGATACGCAGTATTTT
TRBV25-1	-	few	TRBJ2-3	11	CASQIGDTQYF	TGTGCCAGCCAGATAGGAGATACGCAGTATTTT
TRBV7-2	TRBD1	-	TRBJ1-5	14	CASSRTGGGQPQHF	TGTGCCAGCAGCCGGACAGGGGGCGGTCAGCCCCAGCATTTT
TRBV9	TRBD1	-	TRBJ1-4	16	CASSVGGTGAWEKLFF	TGTGCCAGCAGCGTAGGAGGGACAGGGGCGTGGGAAAAACTGTTTTTT
TRBV30	-	-	TRBJ2-1	13	CAWSGTSINMQFF	TGTGCCTGGAGTGGGACTTCGATCAATATGCAGTTCTTC
TRBV29-1	TRBD1	once	TRBJ1-1	14	CSVSPGTANTEALF	TGCAGCGTCTCACCCGGGACAGCGAACACTGAAGCTCTCTTT
TRBV7-9	-	few	TRBJ2-6	15	CASSLMTAGANVLTF	TGTGCCAGCAGCTTAATGACAGCTGGGGCCAACGTCCTGACTTTC
TRBV15	-	-	TRBJ1-2	15	CATSKGAAISYGYTF	TGTGCCACCAGCAAGGGCGCAGCTATAAGCTATGGCTACACCTTC
TRBV11-2	-	-	TRBJ2-2	15	CASSLRSDNTGELFF	TGTGCCAGCAGCTTGAGATCTGATAACACCGGGGAGCTGTTTTTT
TRBV9	-	-	TRBJ2-7	14	CAKGGSGSSYEQYF	TGTGCCAAGGGGGGGTCAGGCAGCTCCTACGAGCAGTACTTC
TRBV20-1	TRBD2	-	TRBJ2-2	16	CSARDASGGNTGELFF	TGCAGTGCTAGAGATGCTAGCGGGGGGAACACCGGGGAGCTGTTTTTT
TRBV5-6	-	many	TRBJ2-3	15	CASNRGAGGTDTQYF	TGTGCCAGCAATAGAGGGGCTGGGGGCACAGATACGCAGTATTTT
TRBV11-2	-	-	TRBJ2-2	14	CASSRRGNTGELFF	TGTGCCAGCAGCCGACGGGGGAACACCGGGGAGCTGTTTTTT